The 21 T cell receptor beta chains reported below all come from one sample, sequenced in a study of cytomegalovirus exposure and HLA in healthy donors. PCR used 60 Vbeta primers and 13 Jbeta primers. Assay used: immunoSEQ multiplex PCR; TCRdb lists only in-frame clones, some missing. The sample has some 200,000 clones, approximately 82% seen once; the top ten hold roughly 0.62%. Sequencing input: PBMCs. These TCRs come from a man younger than 35 in good health and CMV-seronegative.

The chain is built from TRBV2 and TRBJ1-1; D is ambiguous. The CDR3 runs 14 residues. CDR1 and CDR2 from the germline V gene are SNHLY and FYNNEI. V lost 6 bases, J lost 6 bases, and 17 bases lay in between. CDR3 sequence reads: CASSPTPARSEAFF. CDR3 nucleotide sequence: TGTGCCAGCAGCCCCACGCCCGCCCGGTCTGAAGCTTTCTTT.

The chain carries TRBV7-8 and TRBJ1-2; 7 positions agree with TRBD1. The CDR3 spans 17 residues. Germline CDR1 reads SGHVS; CDR2 reads FQNEAQ. V trimming: 6 bases; J trimming: 7 bases; junction bases outside the gene matches: 20. In nucleotides, the CDR3 is TGTGCCAGCAGTTCACCCGTTGGGCAGGGGGGATTTGGTGGCTACACCTTC. It is translated as CASSSPVGQGGFGGYTF.

This chain joins TRBV5-6 and TRBJ2-6; D is possibly TRBD2 (6 bases). Trimming stripped 0 bases from V and 1 base from J, with 14 bases between. The CDR3 loop spans 18 amino acids. Germline values: CDR1 SGHDT, CDR2 YYEEEE. The CDR3 spells CASSLVGPGGSGANVLTF. DNA for the CDR3: TGTGCCAGCAGCTTGGTGGGGCCTGGGGGGTCTGGGGCCAACGTCCTGACTTTC.

The rearrangement links TRBV4-2 to TRBJ2-2; D is perhaps TRBD1 (5 bases). V was trimmed by 0 bases and J by 3 bases, leaving 5 bases between them. The CDR3 runs to 14 residues. Per germline, CDR1 LGHNA and CDR2 YNFKEQ. This chain's CDR3 is CASSQDRDTGELFF. The CDR3 DNA sequence: TGTGCCAGCAGCCAAGACAGGGACACCGGGGAGCTGTTTTTT.

The chain links TRBV5-1 to TRBJ2-6; maybe TRBD2 (5 bases). Trimming took 1 base from V and 9 from J, leaving 20 bases between them. This CDR3 region has 17 residues. From germline, CDR1 is SGHRS and CDR2 YFSETQ. CDR3 DNA sequence: TGCGCCAGCAGCTTGCGAGGGCCACAAGCGAGGGTCAACGTCCTGACTTTC. Translation gives CASSLRGPQARVNVLTF.

The chain combines TRBV2 with TRBJ2-7, with 8 bases that match TRBD1. Germline CDR1 and CDR2: SNHLY and FYNNEI. There are 15 residues in the CDR3. J was trimmed by 2 bases and V by 7 bases; bases with no gene match: 10. As DNA, the CDR3 is TGTGCCAGCAACGAGGGCGGGACAGGAGCCTACGAGCAGTACTTC. Amino acid sequence: CASNEGGTGAYEQYF.

This clone turned up a few times. This chain joins TRBV7-9 and TRBJ1-2, with D possibly being TRBD1 (5 bases). The germline gives CDR1 SEHNR, CDR2 FQNEAQ (reference sequence). The CDR3 runs 15 residues. V lost 1 base to trimming and J lost 7 bases, with 16 bases between them. CDR3 in amino acids: CASSLEVTRRGGYTF. The CDR3 coding sequence is TGTGCCAGCAGCTTAGAGGTCACCAGGAGGGGTGGCTACACCTTC.

The rearrangement links TRBV10-3 to TRBJ2-7; no firm D call. Deletions cut 3 bases from V and 2 bases from J, with 11 bases between. The CDR3 consists of 14 residues. Germline V gene sequence: CDR1 ENHRY, CDR2 SYGVKD. The CDR3: CAISEDQSAYEQYF. The CDR3 region has the DNA TGTGCCATCAGTGAAGACCAGAGCGCCTACGAGCAGTACTTC.

V gene TRBV11-2 combines with J gene TRBJ2-7; 7 nucleotides agree with TRBD1. Germline CDR1 is SGHAT and CDR2 is FQNNGV. V was pared by 5 bases and J by 5 bases, with 9 bases of the junction left unmatched. CDR3 length equals 14 residues. CDR3 DNA: TGTGCCAGCAGCGGCGACAGGGTCATGCACGAGCAGTACTTC. Translation: CASSGDRVMHEQYF.

This chain connects TRBV9 to TRBJ1-2; possibly TRBD1 for D (6 bases). The CDR3 extends over 15 amino acids. V shed 3 bases and J shed 0 bases, with 12 bases lying between them. The germline CDR1 and CDR2 sequences are SGDLS and YYNGEE. The CDR3 is CASSAGQLTNYGYTF. The DNA of the CDR3 is TGTGCCAGCAGCGCCGGACAGTTGACTAACTATGGCTACACCTTC.

Details on this clone: Other DNA sequences from this sample encode an identical CDR3 as well. V is TRBV2 and J is TRBJ2-7, with D tentatively TRBD1 (5 bases). Germline CDR1 and CDR2: SNHLY and FYNNEI. The CDR3 length is 12 residues. V lost 4 bases to trimming and J lost 3 bases, with 7 bases between them. The CDR3 reads CASSAQGYEQYF. CDR3 coding DNA: TGTGCCAGCAGTGCCCAGGGCTACGAGCAGTACTTC.

This chain links TRBV5-1 with TRBJ2-3; 15 positions match TRBD2. Per germline, CDR1 SGHRS and CDR2 YFSETQ. Losses at the gene ends were 1 base for V and 2 bases for J; bases not matched to a gene: 14. CDR3 length: 21 amino acids. The CDR3, as DNA: TGCGCCAGCAGCTTGTTAGGCAGCGGGACTAGCGGGAGGAGGGACACAGATACGCAGTATTTT. Encoded protein: CASSLLGSGTSGRRDTDTQYF.

CDR3 DNA sequence: TGCGCCAAGTCGGGGTATTGGCGGGGGAATCAGCCCCAGCATTTT. Translated: CAKSGYWRGNQPQHF. This rearrangement joins TRBV5-1 to TRBJ1-5; perhaps TRBD1 as D (5 bases). The CDR3 loop spans 15 amino acids. V was clipped by 9 bases and J by 4 bases, with 20 bases between them. Germline V gene sequence: CDR1 SGHRS, CDR2 YFSETQ.

The rearrangement links TRBV18 to TRBJ2-7; a weak D match, TRBD2 (7 bases). The V gene's germline CDR1 is KGHSH and CDR2 LQKENI. V lost 2 bases and J lost 6, with 17 bases in between. This CDR3 region has 15 residues. The CDR3 reads CASSPAGAERGEQYF. In DNA form, the CDR3 reads TGTGCCAGCTCACCAGCGGGGGCGGAGAGGGGCGAGCAGTACTTC.

This clone was seen once. The chain has TRBV9 and TRBJ2-2, with 11 bases matching TRBD1. This CDR3 contains 17 residues. Germline CDR1 SGDLS, CDR2 YYNGEE. The V gene end was trimmed by 3 bases and the J gene end by 6 bases; junction bases not matched to a gene: 10. The CDR3 loop is CASSDIFWDRGSGELFF. Written as DNA, the CDR3 is TGTGCCAGCAGCGACATCTTTTGGGACAGGGGGTCCGGGGAGCTGTTTTTT.

The V and J genes are TRBV5-1 and TRBJ1-2; 8 bases line up with TRBD1. Per germline, CDR1 SGHRS and CDR2 YFSETQ. This CDR3 spans 16 amino acids. The V gene end was trimmed by 5 bases and the J gene end by 4 bases; junction bases not matched to a gene: 13. CDR3 protein: CASRASPLTGAYGYTF. CDR3 nucleotides: TGCGCCAGCAGAGCTTCCCCCCTGACAGGGGCCTATGGCTACACCTTC. Full variable domain (missing parts from reference TRBV5-1 and TRBJ1-2): KAGVTQTPRYLIKTRGQQVTLSCSPISGHRSVSWYQQTPGQGLQFLFEYFSETQRNKGNFPGRFSGRQFSNSRSEMNVSTLELGDSALYLCASRASPLTGAYGYTFGSGTRLTVV.

The chain combines TRBV30 with TRBJ2-1; TRBD2 might be the D (5 bases). Germline V gene sequence: CDR1 GTSNPN, CDR2 SVGIG (reference sequence). The CDR3 has 11 residues. Trimming took off 4 bases at V and 6 bases at J, with 7 bases between the two ends. CDR3 bases: TGTGCCTGGACGGGAATCAATGAGCAGTTCTTC. This translates into CAWTGINEQFF.

The chain uses TRBV7-9 and TRBJ1-1; 8 nucleotides line up with TRBD1. The germline gives CDR1 SEHNR, CDR2 FQNEAQ (reference sequence). The CDR3 sequence is 14 residues long. The junction had 3 bases not matched to a gene; V was cut back by 6 bases and J by 0 bases. CDR3 bases: TGTGCCAGCAGACGGGGACAGGTGAACACTGAAGCTTTCTTT. Residues: CASRRGQVNTEAFF.

This clone was detected a few times. The genes are TRBV2 and TRBJ2-4; the D is unclear. The CDR3 totals 13 residues. Germline V gives CDR1 SNHLY, CDR2 FYNNEI. Trimming stripped 3 bases from V and 6 bases from J, with 9 bases between. In DNA form, the CDR3 reads TGTGCCAGCAGTGACGGTGGTGGAAACATTCAGTACTTC. Its protein is CASSDGGGNIQYF.

This sequence joins TRBV6-5 and TRBJ2-7; 8 bases are a match to TRBD1. J lost 6 bases, V lost 6 bases, and 10 bases had no gene match. The CDR3 length is 14 residues. In germline, CDR1 is MNHEY, CDR2 SVGAGI. The CDR3 bases are TGTGCCAGCAGACGGCGGGGACAGGTCTCCGAGCAGTACTTC. Translated, it gives CASRRRGQVSEQYF.

This clone has more than one count but fewer than ten. The chain carries TRBV27 and TRBJ1-4; no firm D call. Between the trimmed V and J ends, which lost 5 bases and 9 bases, there was a span of 4 bases. The CDR3 totals 10 residues. The V gene's germline CDR1 is MNHEY and CDR2 SMNVEV (reference sequence). CDR3 bases: TGTGCCAGCAGTGTAAAAAAACTGTTTTTT. Translation gives CASSVKKLFF.